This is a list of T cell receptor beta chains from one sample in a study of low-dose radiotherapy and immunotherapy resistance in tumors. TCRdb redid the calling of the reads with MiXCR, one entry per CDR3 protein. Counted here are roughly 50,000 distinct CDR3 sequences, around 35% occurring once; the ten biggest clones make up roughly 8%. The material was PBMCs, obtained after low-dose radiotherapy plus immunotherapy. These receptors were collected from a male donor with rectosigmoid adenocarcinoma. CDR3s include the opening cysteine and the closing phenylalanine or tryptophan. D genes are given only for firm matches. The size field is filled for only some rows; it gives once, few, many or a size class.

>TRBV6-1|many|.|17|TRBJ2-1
TGTGCCAGCAGTGCTCCCATTAGGACAGCCAAGAGGGGTGAGCAGTTCTTC
CASSAPIRTAKRGEQFF
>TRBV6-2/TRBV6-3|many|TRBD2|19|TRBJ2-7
TGTGCCAGCAGTTTCAAGCCCTCGGGACTAGCGGGACTAGGGTACGAGCAGTACTTC
CASSFKPSGLAGLGYEQYF
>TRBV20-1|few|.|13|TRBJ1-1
TGCAGTGCCAAACGGGGCCGGGACACTGAAGCTTTCTTT
CSAKRGRDTEAFF
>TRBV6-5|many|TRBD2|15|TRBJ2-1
TGTGCCAGCAGTCCAAAGGGACTAGCGGGAGTACGGCAGTTCTTC
CASSPKGLAGVRQFF
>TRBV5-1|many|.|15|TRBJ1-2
TGCGCCAGCAGCTTACAGGGAGGGACTAACTATGGCTACACCTTC
CASSLQGGTNYGYTF
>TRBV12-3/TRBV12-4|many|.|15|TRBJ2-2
TGTGCCAGCAGTTTAGCCAGGGTGGCCACCGGGGAGCTGTTTTTT
CASSLARVATGELFF
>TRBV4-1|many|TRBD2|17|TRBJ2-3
TGCGCCAGCAGCCAGAAAGGACTAGCGGGAAACACAGATACGCAGTATTTT
CASSQKGLAGNTDTQYF
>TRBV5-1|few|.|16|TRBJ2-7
TGCGCCAGCAGCTCCTTACCTGGGGGTAGCACCTACGAGCAGTACTTC
CASSSLPGGSTYEQYF
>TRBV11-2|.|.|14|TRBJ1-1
TGTGCCAGCAGCCCGGGGGAGGGTTGGACTGAAGCTTTCTTT
CASSPGEGWTEAFF
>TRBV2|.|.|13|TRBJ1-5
TGTGCCAGCAGTGATCTACAGAATCAGCCCCAGCATTTT
CASSDLQNQPQHF
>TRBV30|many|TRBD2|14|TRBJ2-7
TGTGCCTGGAGCGGACTAGCGGAGATGTACGAGCAGTACTTC
CAWSGLAEMYEQYF
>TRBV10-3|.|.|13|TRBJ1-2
TGTGCCATCAGTGAGTCAGGGGGAGAAGGCTACACCTTC
CAISESGGEGYTF
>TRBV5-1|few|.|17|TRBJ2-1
TGCGCCAGCAGCTTGGATGGCGGGTATGCGTCCTACAATGAGCAGTTCTTC
CASSLDGGYASYNEQFF
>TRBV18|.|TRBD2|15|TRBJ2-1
TGTGCCAGCTCACCATCAGCGGGAGGGTACAATGAGCAGTTCTTC
CASSPSAGGYNEQFF
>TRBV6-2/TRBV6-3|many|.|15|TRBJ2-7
TGTGCCAGCAGTTACTCTTCTGGGCAGGGGTACGAGCAGTACTTC
CASSYSSGQGYEQYF
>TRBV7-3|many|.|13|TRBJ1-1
TGTGCCAGCAGCTCTCAGGTAAAGAGTGAAGCTTTCTTT
CASSSQVKSEAFF
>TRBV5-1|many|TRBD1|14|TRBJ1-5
TGCGCCAGCAGCACCGGGACAGGGGACCAGCCCCAGCATTTT
CASSTGTGDQPQHF
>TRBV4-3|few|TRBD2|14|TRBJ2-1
TGCGCCAGCAGCCAAGAAGAGCGGGGGACCGAGCAGTTCTTC
CASSQEERGTEQFF
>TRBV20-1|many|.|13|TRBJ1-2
TGCAGTGCTAGAACCGGGCGAAACTATGGCTACACCTTC
CSARTGRNYGYTF
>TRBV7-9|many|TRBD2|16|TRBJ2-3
TGTGCCAGCAGCGGGACTAGCGGGAGGAGCACAGATACGCAGTATTTT
CASSGTSGRSTDTQYF
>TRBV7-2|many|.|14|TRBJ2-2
TGTGCCAGCCGGAGACCAGAGAACACCGGGGAGCTGTTTTTT
CASRRPENTGELFF
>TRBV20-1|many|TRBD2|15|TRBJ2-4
TGCAGTGCTCGCCGACTAGCGGGAGGGAAAAACATTCAGTACTTC
CSARRLAGGKNIQYF
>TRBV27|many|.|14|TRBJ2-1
TGTGCCAGCAGTTCGATCGGAACTTACAATGAGCAGTTCTTC
CASSSIGTYNEQFF
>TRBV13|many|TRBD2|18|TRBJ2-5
TGTGCCAGCAGCTTAGAGGGCCCGGGACTAGGTTTCCAAGAGACCCAGTACTTC
CASSLEGPGLGFQETQYF
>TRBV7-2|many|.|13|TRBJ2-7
TGTGCCAGCAGGTCCGGGACCAAATACGAGCAGTACTTC
CASRSGTKYEQYF
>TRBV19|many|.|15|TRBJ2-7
TGTGCCAGTAGTATCGCCGGGACGGGCTCCTACGAGCAGTACTTC
CASSIAGTGSYEQYF
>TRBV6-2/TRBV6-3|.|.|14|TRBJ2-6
TGTGCCAGCAGTTACTGGTCCGGGGCCAACGTCCTGACTTTC
CASSYWSGANVLTF
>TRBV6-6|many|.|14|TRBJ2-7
TGTGCCAGCAGGCCACAGGGTAGGTCCTACGAGCAGTACTTC
CASRPQGRSYEQYF
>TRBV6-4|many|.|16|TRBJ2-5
TGTGCCAGCAGTGAAGGGAGCGGAGCGAAGGGGGAGACCCAGTACTTC
CASSEGSGAKGETQYF
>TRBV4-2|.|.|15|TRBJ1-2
TGTGCCAGCAGCCAAGACCACAGGGAAATCTATGGCTACACCTTC
CASSQDHREIYGYTF
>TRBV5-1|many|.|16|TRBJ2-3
TGCGCCAGCAGCTTGGCCAGGGACTTAGGCACAGATACGCAGTATTTT
CASSLARDLGTDTQYF
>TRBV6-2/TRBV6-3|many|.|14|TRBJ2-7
TGTGCCAGCAGAGGGGCGACAGATTACTACGAGCAGTACTTC
CASRGATDYYEQYF
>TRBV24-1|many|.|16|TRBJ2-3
TGTGCCACCAGTGATTTCGGCCGACGGAAACTCGATACGCAGTATTTT
CATSDFGRRKLDTQYF
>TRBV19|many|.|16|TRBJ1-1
TGTGCCAGTAGTATCCCCCGGGGGGCTGTGAACACTGAAGCTTTCTTT
CASSIPRGAVNTEAFF
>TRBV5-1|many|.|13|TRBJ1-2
TGCGCCAGCAGCTTGGAGGATACCCATGGCTACACCTTC
CASSLEDTHGYTF
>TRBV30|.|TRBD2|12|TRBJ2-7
TGTGCCTGGAGCGGGGGGGCCTACGAGCAGTACTTC
CAWSGGAYEQYF
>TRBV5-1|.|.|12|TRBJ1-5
TGCGCCAGCAGCCCAGATGGGCAGCCCCAGCATTTT
CASSPDGQPQHF
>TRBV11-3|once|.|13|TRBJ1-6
TGTGCCAGCAGCTTAGAGAGCAGTTCACCCCTCCACTTT
CASSLESSSPLHF
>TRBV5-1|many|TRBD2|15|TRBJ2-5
TGCGCCAGCAGCTTGGAGCGGGGGGCCCAAGAGACCCAGTACTTC
CASSLERGAQETQYF
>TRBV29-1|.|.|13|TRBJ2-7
TGCAGCGCTAAAGACGCGATCGGAGGGGAGCAGTACTTC
CSAKDAIGGEQYF
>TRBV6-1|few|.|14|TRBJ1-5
TGTGCCAGCACCGGGACACGAAGCAATCAGCCCCAGCATTTT
CASTGTRSNQPQHF
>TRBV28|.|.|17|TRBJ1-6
TGTGCCAGCAGATCACAGGTCCTTAGCTCCTATAATTCACCCCTCCACTTT
CASRSQVLSSYNSPLHF
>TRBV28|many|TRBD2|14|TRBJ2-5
TGTGCCAGCGGCGCTAGCGGGGTTATTGAGACCCAGTACTTC
CASGASGVIETQYF
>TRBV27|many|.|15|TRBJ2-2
TGTGCCAGCAGACGGACGGCTATGAACACCGGGGAGCTGTTTTTT
CASRRTAMNTGELFF
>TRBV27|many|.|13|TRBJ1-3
TGTGCCAGCAGCCTGTACTCTGGAAACACCATATATTTT
CASSLYSGNTIYF
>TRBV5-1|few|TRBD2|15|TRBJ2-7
TGCGCCAGCAGCTTGGGGCGGGAGCGAACCTACGAGCAGTACTTC
CASSLGRERTYEQYF